Sequencing of this T cell receptor beta chain was carried out in a study of cytotoxic CD8 clonotypes in ibrutinib-treated CLL (dated by TCRdb to the early 2020s). Context from the whole study: The cohort included about 15 treatment-naive and approximately eleven relapsed/refractory patients; 17 to 18 were IGHV unmutated. Cryopreserved peripheral blood mononuclear cells were collected at three points: before therapy, at response, and at either sustained remission or disease progression. The response samples were drawn at a median of roughly eleven months into treatment, with a range of roughly 6 to 40 months. Partial responses were observed in roughly 25 patients and complete responses in 2; after a median follow-up of roughly 72 months, remission was maintained in roughly 14 patients and progression was observed in about twelve. Longitudinal samples were obtainable from about 30% of the 86 participants in the trial. On average, each sample had roughly 230,000 productive templates and tens of thousands of productive rearrangements. The investigation overall reported the following: Public clonotypes were rare and either contracted or stayed stable during treatment, and the rise in clonality at ibrutinib response reflected the expansion of private clonotypes. Baseline clonality exceeded that of age-matched healthy donors and correlated strongly with circulating CD8+ T-cell counts. An increase in clonality was observed at ibrutinib response, with clonality remaining stable during sustained remission and falling back toward baseline at progression. Sampling times were not matched between sustained-remission and progressing patients, and lymph node repertoires were not studied.

Note on this clone: Its specific antigen is unknown. Per-nucleotide qualities are absent, and no much larger clonotype sits a single base away.

For TCR beta library preparation, roughly 2 micrograms of genomic DNA were isolated from cryopreserved PBMCs. Longitudinal blood samples from CLL patients on ibrutinib monotherapy underwent high-throughput TCR beta sequencing. Patients were enrolled in a phase 2 open-label single-center ibrutinib monotherapy trial. Cut back by 0 bases and 6 bases, the V and J ends lie 13 bases apart. Via the germline V gene, CDR1 is SGHDT and CDR2 YYEEEE. Reading from cysteine to phenylalanine, the CDR3 counts 15 amino acids. The CDR3 DNA has 45 bases and is translated from base 1. On a MiSeq, deep resolution sequencing aimed for a depth between 1 in 1 million and 1 in 200,000 T cells, with each clonotype covered 10x on average. The immunoSEQ hsTCRB Kit was used to generate TCR beta libraries. On the authors' methods: Data were analyzed with ImmunoSEQ Data Assistant and ImmunoSEQ Analyzer, with V, D and J genes assigned per IMGT definitions. Clonality was computed as one minus normalized Shannon entropy of productive rearrangement frequencies, ranging from 0 to 1. Public clonotype analysis was restricted to overrepresented clonotypes comprising at least 0.05% of each patient's repertoire. Approximately 13 age-matched healthy donor repertoires from immuneACCESS served as clonality controls. TCRdb took this table from immuneACCESS and kept in-frame rearrangements with V and J called. Such tables lack part of the clones; where checked against another copy, unresolved V genes explain under half of the gap, and the rest is unexplained. The V and J calls and clone size are taken from that table; D and trimming were inferred from the DNA. This sample is represented by 35,000 to 40,000 clones; 49% of them were singletons. Approximately 19% of the sample lies in the top ten.

This receptor chain uses TRBV5-6 and TRBJ2-1; the D gene cannot be resolved beyond TRBD1 or TRBD2, each matching 5 bases. The clonotype originates from a human donor with chronic lymphocytic leukemia. The sample was PBMCs, taken before ibrutinib treatment. The nucleotides are TGTGCCAGCAGCTTGGACAGCCTTGGGACCAATGAGCAGTTCTTC. Its translation reads: CASSLDSLGTNEQFF.